This T cell receptor (beta chain) was found in a study of shared clonotypes between healthy human individuals. Study-level findings and limits: Among donors, sharing of clonotypes was expected to be affected by sequencing depth. Larger estimated richness was generally seen in naive subsets than in memory subsets.

The test was conducted at deep level. Only in-frame clones appear in the TCRdb table, and some are missing; sequencing was by immunoSEQ multiplex PCR. This sample has fewer than 200,000 clones, with about 93% found just once. The CDR3 is 15 amino acids. CDR1 and CDR2 from the germline V gene are MDHEN and SYDVKM. V was trimmed by 11 bases and J by 1 base, leaving 21 bases between them. A CD45RA+ naive subset and a CD45RA-negative memory subset were split from CD4+ cells. Turning to this clone: Its specificity is not known.

The TCR comes from a woman aged 25 to 39 in good health. The chain carries TRBV28 and TRBJ2-7, with a tentative D call TRBD2 (7 bases). The sample consisted of naive CD4+ T cells sorted from blood. Subset here: CD45RA+ positively selected. This CDR3 is CAVGSGASGSYEQYF. Written as DNA, the CDR3 is TGTGCCGTCGGGTCGGGGGCTAGCGGTTCCTACGAGCAGTACTTC.